This TCR beta chain was observed in a study of patients and donors after allogeneic stem cell transplantation. This clonotype was picked up many times. From the RT-PCR reads, TCRdb called clonotypes with MiXCR, one entry per CDR3 protein. In the table there are roughly 960,000 distinct CDR3 sequences, approximately 19% of which are singletons. Germline lookup yields CDR1 MNHNS and CDR2 SASEGT. The CDR3 runs to 13 residues. Trimming removed 7 bases from V and 2 bases from J, with 11 bases in between. This TCR came from a human donor who was either an allogeneic HSCT recipient or a stem cell or donor lymphocyte infusion donor (not recorded which). It is not recorded whose cells these are; they may come from a transplant donor. The chain links TRBV6-1 to TRBJ1-1; D gene ambiguous. Sequencing input: blood, either unsorted or a sorted T cell fraction (not recorded which). The CDR3 here is CASIGQFNTEAFF. As DNA, the CDR3 is TGTGCCAGCATCGGGCAGTTTAACACTGAAGCTTTCTTT.